This T cell receptor (beta chain) stems from a study of cytomegalovirus exposure and HLA in healthy donors. General observations from the study: The HLA-A and HLA-B alleles of most subjects were reportedly predicted accurately from TCR beta sequences.

Details on this clone: The antigen is undetermined.

PCR primers comprised 60 Vbeta and 13 Jbeta primers. Assay: immunoSEQ multiplex PCR; the TCRdb copy retains only in-frame clones and omits some. Counted here are tens of thousands of clones, 44% occurring once; the ten biggest clones make up just under 2%. This clonotype was sampled from a woman aged 45-59 years in good health and CMV-seronegative. The sequenced material came from PBMCs.

Here the CDR3 DNA reads TGTGCCTGGAGTGCGGGACAGTACGAGCAGTACTTC. Its translation: CAWSAGQYEQYF. V gene TRBV30 combines with J gene TRBJ2-7; 7 positions agree with TRBD1. CDR1 is GTSNPN and CDR2 is SVGIG in the germline V gene (reference sequence). Unmatched junction bases numbered 1, after V lost 1 base and J lost 4 bases. This CDR3 comprises 12 residues.